This T cell receptor beta chain derives from a study of siplizumab effects on memory and regulatory T cells. Using immunoSEQ multiplex PCR, the repertoire was profiled, and TCRdb retains in-frame clones only, with some absent. This table holds under 70,000 clones, 65% to 80% found once. A word on this clone: Antigen specificity is unknown.

Study-level points and caveats: Suppressive activity of Tregs proliferating in siplizumab cultures remained unconfirmed. A significant reduction in alloreactive sequences traceable to unstimulated CD4+ memory cells was produced by siplizumab. Naive versus memory phenotype went unassigned for roughly 75-97% of proliferating CD4+ or CD8+ clones.

The source is a human donor in good health. The source material was memory CD4+ T cells sorted from blood.

This CDR3 is CASSLVTGASNQPQHF. In nucleotides, the CDR3 is TGTGCCAGCAGCTTAGTAACAGGGGCGAGCAATCAGCCCCAGCATTTT. The chain joins TRBV7-8 to TRBJ1-5; TRBD1 agrees at 7 bases. After removal of 1 base from V and 1 base from J, the junction contained 4 bases not matched to a gene. This CDR3 comprises 16 residues. CDR1 SGHVS and CDR2 FQNEAQ come from the germline V gene.